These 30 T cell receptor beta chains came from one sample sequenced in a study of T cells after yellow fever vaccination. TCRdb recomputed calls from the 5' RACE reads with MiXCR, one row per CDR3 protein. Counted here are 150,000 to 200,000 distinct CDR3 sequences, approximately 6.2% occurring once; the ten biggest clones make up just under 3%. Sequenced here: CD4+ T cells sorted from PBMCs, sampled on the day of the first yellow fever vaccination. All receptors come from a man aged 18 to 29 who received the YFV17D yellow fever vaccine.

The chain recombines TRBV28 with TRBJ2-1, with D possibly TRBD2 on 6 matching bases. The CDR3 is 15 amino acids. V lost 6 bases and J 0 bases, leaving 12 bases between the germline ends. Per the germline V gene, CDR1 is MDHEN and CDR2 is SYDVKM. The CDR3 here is CASRNSGFSYNEQFF. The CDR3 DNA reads TGTGCCAGCAGGAATAGCGGCTTCTCCTACAATGAGCAGTTCTTC.

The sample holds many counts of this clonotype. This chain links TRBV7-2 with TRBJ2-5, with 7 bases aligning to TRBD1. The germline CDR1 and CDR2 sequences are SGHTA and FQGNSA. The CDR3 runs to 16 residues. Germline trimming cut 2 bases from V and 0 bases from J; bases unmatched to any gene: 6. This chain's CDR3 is CASSLLGGNYQETQYF. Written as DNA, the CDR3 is TGTGCCAGCAGCTTATTAGGGGGCAACTACCAAGAGACCCAGTACTTC.

The DNA of the CDR3 is TGCGCCAGCAGCTTCGAAGGGGGCGATTCACCCCTCCACTTT. It yields the protein CASSFEGGDSPLHF. The rearrangement links TRBV5-1 to TRBJ1-6; 7 positions match TRBD1. The V segment lost 2 bases and the J segment 8 bases; nucleotides outside the gene matches: 4. There are 14 residues in the CDR3. The germline V gene has CDR1 SGHRS and CDR2 YFSETQ.

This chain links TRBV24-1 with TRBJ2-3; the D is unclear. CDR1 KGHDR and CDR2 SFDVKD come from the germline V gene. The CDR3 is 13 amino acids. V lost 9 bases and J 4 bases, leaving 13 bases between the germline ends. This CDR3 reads CATQRSNSDTQYF. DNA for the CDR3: TGTGCCACCCAAAGGAGCAATTCAGATACGCAGTATTTT.

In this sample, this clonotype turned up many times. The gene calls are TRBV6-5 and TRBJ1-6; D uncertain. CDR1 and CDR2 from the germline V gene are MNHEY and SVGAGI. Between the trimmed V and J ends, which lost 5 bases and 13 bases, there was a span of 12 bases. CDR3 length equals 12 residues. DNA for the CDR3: TGTGCCAGCAGTCTACGACGGTCCCCCCTCCACTTT. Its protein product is CASSLRRSPLHF.

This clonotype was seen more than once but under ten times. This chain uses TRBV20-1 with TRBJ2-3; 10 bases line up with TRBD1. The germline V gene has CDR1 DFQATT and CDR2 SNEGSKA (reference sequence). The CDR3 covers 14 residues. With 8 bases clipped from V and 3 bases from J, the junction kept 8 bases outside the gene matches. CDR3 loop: CSHPPGQGTDTQYF. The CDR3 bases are TGCAGTCACCCCCCGGGACAGGGGACAGATACGCAGTATTTT.

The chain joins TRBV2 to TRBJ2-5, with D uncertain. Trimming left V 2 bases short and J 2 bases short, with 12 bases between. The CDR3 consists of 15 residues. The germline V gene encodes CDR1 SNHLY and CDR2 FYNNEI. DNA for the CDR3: TGTGCCAGCAGTGAATCTGGGGTTTATCAAGAGACCCAGTACTTC. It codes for CASSESGVYQETQYF. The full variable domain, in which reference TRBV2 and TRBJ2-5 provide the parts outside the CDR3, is EPEVTQTPSHQVTQMGQEVILRCVPISNHLYFYWYRQILGQKVEFLVSFYNNEISEKSEIFDDQFSVERPDGSNFTLKIRSTKLEDSAMYFCASSESGVYQETQYFGPGTRLLVL.

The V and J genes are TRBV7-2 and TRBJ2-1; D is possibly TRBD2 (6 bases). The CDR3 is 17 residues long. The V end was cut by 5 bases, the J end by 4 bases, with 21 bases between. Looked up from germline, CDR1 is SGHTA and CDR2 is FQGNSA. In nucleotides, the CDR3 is TGTGCCAGCAGCCCCCTCTCCGGGACTCCACTTTACAATGAGCAGTTCTTC. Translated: CASSPLSGTPLYNEQFF. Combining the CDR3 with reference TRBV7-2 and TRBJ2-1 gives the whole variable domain GAGVSQSPSNKVTEKGKDVELRCDPISGHTALYWYRQSLGQGLEFLIYFQGNSAPDKSGLPSDRFSAERTGGSVSTLTIQRTQQEDSAVYLCASSPLSGTPLYNEQFFGPGTRLTVL.

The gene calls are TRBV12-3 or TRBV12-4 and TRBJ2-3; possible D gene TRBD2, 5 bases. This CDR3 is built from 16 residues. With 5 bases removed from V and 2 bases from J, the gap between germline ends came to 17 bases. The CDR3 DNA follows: TGTGCCAGCAGTCCTCCCAGCGGCTTTCCCACAGATACGCAGTATTTT. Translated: CASSPPSGFPTDTQYF.

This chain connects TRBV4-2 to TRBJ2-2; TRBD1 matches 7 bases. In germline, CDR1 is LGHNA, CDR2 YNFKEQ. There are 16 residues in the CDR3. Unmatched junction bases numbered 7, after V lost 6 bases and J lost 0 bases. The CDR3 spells CASSLVGTANTGELFF. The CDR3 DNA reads TGTGCCAGCAGTCTAGTCGGGACAGCGAACACCGGGGAGCTGTTTTTT.

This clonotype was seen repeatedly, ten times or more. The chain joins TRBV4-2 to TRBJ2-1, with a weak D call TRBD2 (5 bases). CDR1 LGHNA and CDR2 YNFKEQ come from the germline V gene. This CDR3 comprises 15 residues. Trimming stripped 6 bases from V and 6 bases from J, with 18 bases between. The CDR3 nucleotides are TGTGCCAGCAGACCCCCGGGGTTGACTCGCAATGAGCAGTTCTTC. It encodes CASRPPGLTRNEQFF.

This CDR3 reads CATSKGGANTEAFF. For the CDR3, the DNA is TGTGCCACCTCTAAGGGAGGGGCAAACACTGAAGCTTTCTTT. This chain connects TRBV19 to TRBJ1-1; possible D gene TRBD1, 5 bases. Germline V CDR1 and CDR2: LNHDA, SQIVND (reference sequence). The CDR3 extends over 14 amino acids. V lost 10 bases and J lost 2, with 17 bases in between. Supplemented by reference TRBV19 and TRBJ1-1, the full variable domain reads DGGITQSPKYLFRKEGQNVTLSCEQNLNHDAMYWYRQDPGQGLRLIYYSQIVNDFQKGDIAEGYSVSREKKESFPLTVTSAQKNPTAFYLCATSKGGANTEAFFGQGTRLTVV.

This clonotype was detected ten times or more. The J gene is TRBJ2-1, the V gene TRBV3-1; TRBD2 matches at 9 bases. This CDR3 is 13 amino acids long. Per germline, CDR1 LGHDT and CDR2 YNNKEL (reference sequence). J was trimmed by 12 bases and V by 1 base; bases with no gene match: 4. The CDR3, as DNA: TGTGCCAGCAGCCAAGGAGGAGCGGGGGGGCAGTTCTTC. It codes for CASSQGGAGGQFF.

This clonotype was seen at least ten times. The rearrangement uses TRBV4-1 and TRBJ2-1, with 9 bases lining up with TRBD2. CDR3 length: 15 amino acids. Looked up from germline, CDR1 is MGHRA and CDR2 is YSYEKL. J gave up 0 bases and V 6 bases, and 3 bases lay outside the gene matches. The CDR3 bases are TGCGCCAGCAGTCTAGCGGGGACCTCCTACAATGAGCAGTTCTTC. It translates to CASSLAGTSYNEQFF.

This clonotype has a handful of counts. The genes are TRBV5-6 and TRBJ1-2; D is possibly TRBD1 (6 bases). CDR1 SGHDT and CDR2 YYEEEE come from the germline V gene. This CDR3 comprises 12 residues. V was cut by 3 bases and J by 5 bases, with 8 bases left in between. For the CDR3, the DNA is TGTGCCAGCAGCTCCGGACAGTATGGCTACACCTTC. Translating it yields CASSSGQYGYTF.

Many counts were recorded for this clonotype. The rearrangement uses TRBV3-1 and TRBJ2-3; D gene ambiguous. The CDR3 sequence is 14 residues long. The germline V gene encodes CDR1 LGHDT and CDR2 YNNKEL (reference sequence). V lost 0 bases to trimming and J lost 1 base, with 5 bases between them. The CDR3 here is CASSQDARTDTQYF. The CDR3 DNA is TGTGCCAGCAGCCAAGATGCCCGCACAGATACGCAGTATTTT.

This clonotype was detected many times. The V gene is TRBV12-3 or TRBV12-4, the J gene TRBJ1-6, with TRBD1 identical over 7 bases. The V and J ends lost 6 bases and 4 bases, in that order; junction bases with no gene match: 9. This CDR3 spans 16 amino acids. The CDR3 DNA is TGTGCCAGCAGCCGGATTCTGGGACAGTATAATTCACCCCTCCACTTT. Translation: CASSRILGQYNSPLHF.

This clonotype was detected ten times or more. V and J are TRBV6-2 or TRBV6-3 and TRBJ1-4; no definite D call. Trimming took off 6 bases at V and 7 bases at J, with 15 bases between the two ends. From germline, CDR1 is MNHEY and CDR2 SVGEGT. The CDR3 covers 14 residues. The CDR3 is CASSLQLGVEKLFF. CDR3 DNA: TGTGCCAGCAGCCTCCAACTCGGTGTTGAAAAACTGTTTTTT.

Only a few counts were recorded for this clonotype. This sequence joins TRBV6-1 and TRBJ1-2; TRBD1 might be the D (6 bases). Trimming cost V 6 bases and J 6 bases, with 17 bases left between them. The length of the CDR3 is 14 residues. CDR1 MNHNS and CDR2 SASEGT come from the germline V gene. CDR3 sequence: CASRTGQNLHGYTF. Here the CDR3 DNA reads TGTGCCAGCAGGACGGGACAAAATTTGCATGGCTACACCTTC.

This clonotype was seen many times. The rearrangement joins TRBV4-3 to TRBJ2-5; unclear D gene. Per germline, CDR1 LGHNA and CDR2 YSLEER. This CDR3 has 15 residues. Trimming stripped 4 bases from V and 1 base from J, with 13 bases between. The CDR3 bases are TGCGCCAGCAGCCTCCGTCAACCGGGCCAAGAGACCCAGTACTTC. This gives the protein CASSLRQPGQETQYF.

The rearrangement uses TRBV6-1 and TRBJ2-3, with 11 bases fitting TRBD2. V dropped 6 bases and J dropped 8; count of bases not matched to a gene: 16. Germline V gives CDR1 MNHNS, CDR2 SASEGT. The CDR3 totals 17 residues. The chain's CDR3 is CASRRATSGARLGTQYF. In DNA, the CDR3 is TGTGCCAGCAGAAGAGCGACTAGCGGGGCGCGATTAGGTACGCAGTATTTT.

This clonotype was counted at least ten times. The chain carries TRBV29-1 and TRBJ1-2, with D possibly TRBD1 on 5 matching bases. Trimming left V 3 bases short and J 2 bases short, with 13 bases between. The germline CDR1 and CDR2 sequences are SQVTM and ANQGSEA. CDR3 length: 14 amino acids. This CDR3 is CSVDGGAVNYGYTF. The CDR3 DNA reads TGCAGCGTTGATGGTGGGGCGGTAAACTATGGCTACACCTTC.

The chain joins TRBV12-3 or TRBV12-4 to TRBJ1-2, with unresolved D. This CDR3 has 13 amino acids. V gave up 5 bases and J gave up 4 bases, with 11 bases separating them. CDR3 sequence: CASSRGRGYGYTF. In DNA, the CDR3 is TGTGCCAGCAGTCGCGGGAGAGGCTATGGCTACACCTTC.

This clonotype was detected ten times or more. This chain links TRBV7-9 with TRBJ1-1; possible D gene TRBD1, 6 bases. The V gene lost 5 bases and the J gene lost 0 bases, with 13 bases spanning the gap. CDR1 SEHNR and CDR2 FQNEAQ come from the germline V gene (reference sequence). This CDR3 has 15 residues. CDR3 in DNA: TGTGCCAGCAGCCTTATGGGGGGGCTGAACACTGAAGCTTTCTTT. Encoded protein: CASSLMGGLNTEAFF.

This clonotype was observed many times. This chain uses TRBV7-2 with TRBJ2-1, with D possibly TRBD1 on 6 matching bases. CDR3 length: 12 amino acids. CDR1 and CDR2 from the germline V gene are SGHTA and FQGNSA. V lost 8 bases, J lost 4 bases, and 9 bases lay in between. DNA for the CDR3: TGTGCCAGCGCCAGGGGTTACAATGAGCAGTTCTTC. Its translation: CASARGYNEQFF. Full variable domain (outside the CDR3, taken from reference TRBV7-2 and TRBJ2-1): GAGVSQSPSNKVTEKGKDVELRCDPISGHTALYWYRQSLGQGLEFLIYFQGNSAPDKSGLPSDRFSAERTGGSVSTLTIQRTQQEDSAVYLCASARGYNEQFFGPGTRLTVL.

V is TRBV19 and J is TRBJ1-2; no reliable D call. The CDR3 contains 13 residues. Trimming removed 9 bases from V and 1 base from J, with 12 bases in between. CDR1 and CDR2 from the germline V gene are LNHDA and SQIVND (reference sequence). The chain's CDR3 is CASLDDRNYGYTF. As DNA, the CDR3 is TGTGCCAGCCTCGACGACCGTAACTATGGCTACACCTTC.

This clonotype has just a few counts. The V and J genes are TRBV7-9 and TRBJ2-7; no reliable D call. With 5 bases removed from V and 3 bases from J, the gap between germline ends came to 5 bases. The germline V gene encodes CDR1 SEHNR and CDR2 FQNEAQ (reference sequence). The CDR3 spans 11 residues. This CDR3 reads CASSVYYEQYF. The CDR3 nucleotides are TGTGCCAGCAGCGTTTACTACGAGCAGTACTTC.

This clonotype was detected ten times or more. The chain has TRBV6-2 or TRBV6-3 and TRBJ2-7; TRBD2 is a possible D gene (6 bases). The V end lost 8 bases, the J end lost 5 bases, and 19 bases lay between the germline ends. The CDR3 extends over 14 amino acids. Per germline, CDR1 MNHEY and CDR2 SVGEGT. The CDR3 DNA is TGTGCCAGCCGCGAACCGGGACTTATCAACGAGCAGTACGTC. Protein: CASREPGLINEQYV.

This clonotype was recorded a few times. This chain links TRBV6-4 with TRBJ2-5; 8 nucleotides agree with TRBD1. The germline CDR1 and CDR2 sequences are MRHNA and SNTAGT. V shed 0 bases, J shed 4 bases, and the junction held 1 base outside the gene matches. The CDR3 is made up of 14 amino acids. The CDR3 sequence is CASSDSRGPETQYF. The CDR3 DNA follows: TGTGCCAGCAGTGACTCCAGGGGGCCAGAGACCCAGTACTTC.

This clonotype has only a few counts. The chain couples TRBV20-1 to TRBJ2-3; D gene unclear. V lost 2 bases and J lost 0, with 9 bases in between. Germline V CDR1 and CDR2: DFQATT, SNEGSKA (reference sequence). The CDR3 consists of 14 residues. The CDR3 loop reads CSARRADSTDTQYF. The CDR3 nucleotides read TGCAGTGCTAGACGGGCTGATAGCACAGATACGCAGTATTTT.